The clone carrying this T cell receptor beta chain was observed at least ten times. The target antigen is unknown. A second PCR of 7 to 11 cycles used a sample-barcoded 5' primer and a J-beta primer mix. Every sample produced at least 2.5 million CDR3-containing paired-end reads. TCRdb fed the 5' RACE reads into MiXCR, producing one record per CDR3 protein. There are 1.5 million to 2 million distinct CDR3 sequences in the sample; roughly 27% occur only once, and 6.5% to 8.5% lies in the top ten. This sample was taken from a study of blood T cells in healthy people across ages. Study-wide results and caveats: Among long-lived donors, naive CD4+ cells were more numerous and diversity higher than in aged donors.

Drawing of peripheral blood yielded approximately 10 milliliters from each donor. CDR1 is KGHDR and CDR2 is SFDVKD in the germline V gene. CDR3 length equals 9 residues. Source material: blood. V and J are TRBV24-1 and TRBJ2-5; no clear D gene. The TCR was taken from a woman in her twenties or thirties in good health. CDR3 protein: CDTLETQYF. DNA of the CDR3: TGTGACACACTGGAGACCCAGTACTTC.